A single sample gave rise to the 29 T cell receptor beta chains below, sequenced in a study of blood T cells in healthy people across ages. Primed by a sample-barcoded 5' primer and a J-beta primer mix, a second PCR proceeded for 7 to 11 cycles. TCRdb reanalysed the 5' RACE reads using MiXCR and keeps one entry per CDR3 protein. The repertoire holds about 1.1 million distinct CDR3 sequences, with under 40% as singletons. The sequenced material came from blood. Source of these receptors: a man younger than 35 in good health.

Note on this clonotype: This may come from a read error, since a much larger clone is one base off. CDR3 sequence: CASALSSASPYEQYF. The CDR3 nucleotides read TGTGCCAGCGCCCTATCCAGTGCGTCCCCCTACGAGCAGTACTTC. V usage is TRBV27 and J usage is TRBJ2-7; D ambiguous. The V end lost 8 bases, the J end lost 2 bases, and 19 bases lay between the germline ends. The CDR3 spans 15 residues. Germline values: CDR1 MNHEY, CDR2 SMNVEV (reference sequence).

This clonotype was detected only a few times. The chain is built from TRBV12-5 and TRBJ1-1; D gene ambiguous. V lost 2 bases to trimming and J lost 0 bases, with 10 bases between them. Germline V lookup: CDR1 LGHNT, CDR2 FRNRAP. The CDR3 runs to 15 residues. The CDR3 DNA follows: TGTGCTAGTGGTTTGTGGACCACAATGAACACTGAAGCTTTCTTT. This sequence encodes CASGLWTTMNTEAFF.

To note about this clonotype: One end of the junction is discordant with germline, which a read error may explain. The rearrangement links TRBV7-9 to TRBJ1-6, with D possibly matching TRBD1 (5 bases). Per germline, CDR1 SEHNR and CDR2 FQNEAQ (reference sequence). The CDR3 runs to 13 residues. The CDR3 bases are TGTGCCAGCATGCAGGGATCTAATTCACCCCCCCACTTT. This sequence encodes CASMQGSNSPPHF.

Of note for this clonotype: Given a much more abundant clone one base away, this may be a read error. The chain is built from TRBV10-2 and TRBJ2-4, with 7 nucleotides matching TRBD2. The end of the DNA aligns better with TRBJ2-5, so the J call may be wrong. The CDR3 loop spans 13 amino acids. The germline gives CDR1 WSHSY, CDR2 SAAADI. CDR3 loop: CTSRLAEKETQYF. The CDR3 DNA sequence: TGCACCAGCAGGCTAGCGGAGAAAGAGACCCAGTACTTC.

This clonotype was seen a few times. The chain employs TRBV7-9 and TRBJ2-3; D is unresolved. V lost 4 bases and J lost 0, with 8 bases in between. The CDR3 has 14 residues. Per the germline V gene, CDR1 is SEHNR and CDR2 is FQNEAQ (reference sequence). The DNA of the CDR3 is TGTGCCAGCAGCTCCCTCCGTAGCACAGATACGCAGTATTTT. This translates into CASSSLRSTDTQYF.

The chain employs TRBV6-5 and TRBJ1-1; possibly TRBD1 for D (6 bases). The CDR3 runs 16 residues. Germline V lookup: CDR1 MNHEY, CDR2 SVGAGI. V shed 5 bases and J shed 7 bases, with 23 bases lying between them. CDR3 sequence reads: CASSPWGLGRGIEAFF. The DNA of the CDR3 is TGTGCCAGCAGTCCCTGGGGGCTGGGGCGAGGAATTGAAGCTTTCTTT.

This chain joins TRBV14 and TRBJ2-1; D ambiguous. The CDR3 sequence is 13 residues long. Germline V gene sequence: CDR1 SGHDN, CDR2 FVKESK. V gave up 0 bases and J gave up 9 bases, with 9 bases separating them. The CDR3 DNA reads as TGTGCCAGCAGCCAAGACAAGGTATGTGAGCAGTTCTTC. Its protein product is CASSQDKVCEQFF. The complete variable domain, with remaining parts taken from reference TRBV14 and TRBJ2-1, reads EAGVTQFPSHSVIEKGQTVTLRCDPISGHDNLYWYRRVMGKEIKFLLHFVKESKQDESGMPNNRFLAERTGGTYSTLKVQPAELEDSGVYFCASSQDKVCEQFFGPGTRLTVL.

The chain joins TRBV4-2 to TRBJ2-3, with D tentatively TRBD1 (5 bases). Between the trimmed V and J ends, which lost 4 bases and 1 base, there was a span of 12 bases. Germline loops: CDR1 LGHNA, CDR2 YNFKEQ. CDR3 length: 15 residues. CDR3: CASSPRATGTDTQYF. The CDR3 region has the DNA TGTGCCAGCAGCCCTCGCGCGACAGGCACAGATACGCAGTATTTT.

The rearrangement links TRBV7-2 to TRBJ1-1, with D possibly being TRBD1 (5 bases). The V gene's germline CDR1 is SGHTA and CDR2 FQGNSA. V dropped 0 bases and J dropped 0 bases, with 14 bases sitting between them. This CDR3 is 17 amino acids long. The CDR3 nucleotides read TGTGCCAGCAGCTTAGCGCCGGGGGACGCGATGAACACTGAAGCTTTCTTT. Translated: CASSLAPGDAMNTEAFF. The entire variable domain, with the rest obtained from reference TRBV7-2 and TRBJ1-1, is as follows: GAGVSQSPSNKVTEKGKDVELRCDPISGHTALYWYRQSLGQGLEFLIYFQGNSAPDKSGLPSDRFSAERTGGSVSTLTIQRTQQEDSAVYLCASSLAPGDAMNTEAFFGQGTRLTVV.

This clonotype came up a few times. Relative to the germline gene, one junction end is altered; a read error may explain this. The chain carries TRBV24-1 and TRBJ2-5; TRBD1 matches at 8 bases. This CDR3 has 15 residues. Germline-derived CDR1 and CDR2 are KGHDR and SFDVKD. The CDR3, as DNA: TGCGCCACCAGTGAGGTCACAGGGGGGCAAGAGACCCAGTACTTC. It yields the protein CATSEVTGGQETQYF.

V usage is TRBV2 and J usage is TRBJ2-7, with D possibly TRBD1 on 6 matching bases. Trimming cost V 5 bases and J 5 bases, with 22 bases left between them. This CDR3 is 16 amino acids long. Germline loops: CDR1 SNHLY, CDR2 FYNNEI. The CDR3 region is CASSRPGTDRFHEQYF. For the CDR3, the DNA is TGTGCCAGCAGTAGACCCGGCACAGACAGGTTCCACGAGCAGTACTTC.

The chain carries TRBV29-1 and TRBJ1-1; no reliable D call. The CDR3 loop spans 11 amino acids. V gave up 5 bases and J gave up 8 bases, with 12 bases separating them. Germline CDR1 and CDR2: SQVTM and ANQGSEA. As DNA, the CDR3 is TGCAGCGTTTCCGCCGGTTGGGAAGCTTTCTTT. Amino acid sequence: CSVSAGWEAFF.

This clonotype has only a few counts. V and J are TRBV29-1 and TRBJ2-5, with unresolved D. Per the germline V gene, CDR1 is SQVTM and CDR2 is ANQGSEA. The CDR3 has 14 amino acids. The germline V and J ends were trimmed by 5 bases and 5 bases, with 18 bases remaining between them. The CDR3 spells CSVRPKIGRETQYF. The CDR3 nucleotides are TGCAGCGTTCGACCTAAGATCGGTAGGGAGACCCAGTACTTC.

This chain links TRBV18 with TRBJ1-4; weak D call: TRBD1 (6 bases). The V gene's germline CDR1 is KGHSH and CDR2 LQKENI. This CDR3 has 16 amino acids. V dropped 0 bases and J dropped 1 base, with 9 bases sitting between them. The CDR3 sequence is CASSPPGQRTNEKLFF. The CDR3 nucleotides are TGTGCCAGCTCACCACCCGGACAGAGAACTAATGAAAAACTGTTTTTT.

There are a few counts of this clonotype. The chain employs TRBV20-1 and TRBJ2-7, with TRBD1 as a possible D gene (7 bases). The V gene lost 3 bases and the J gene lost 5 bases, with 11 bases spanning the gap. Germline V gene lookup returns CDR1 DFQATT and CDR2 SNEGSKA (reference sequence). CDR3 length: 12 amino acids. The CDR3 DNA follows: TGCAGTGCTAGGGAGGGGGCTCACGAGCAGTACTTC. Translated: CSAREGAHEQYF.

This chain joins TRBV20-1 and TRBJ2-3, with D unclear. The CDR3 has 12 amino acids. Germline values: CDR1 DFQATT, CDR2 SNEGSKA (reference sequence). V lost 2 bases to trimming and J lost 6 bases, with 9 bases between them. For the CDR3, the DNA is TGCAGTGCTAGACCAGCCCGGGATACGCAGTATTTT. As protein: CSARPARDTQYF.

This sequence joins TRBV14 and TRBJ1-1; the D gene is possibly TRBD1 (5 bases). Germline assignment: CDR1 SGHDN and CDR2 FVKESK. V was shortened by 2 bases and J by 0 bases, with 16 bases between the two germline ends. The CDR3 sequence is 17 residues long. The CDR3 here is CASSQYQGPYMNTEAFF. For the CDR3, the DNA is TGTGCCAGCAGCCAATATCAGGGACCCTATATGAACACTGAAGCTTTCTTT.

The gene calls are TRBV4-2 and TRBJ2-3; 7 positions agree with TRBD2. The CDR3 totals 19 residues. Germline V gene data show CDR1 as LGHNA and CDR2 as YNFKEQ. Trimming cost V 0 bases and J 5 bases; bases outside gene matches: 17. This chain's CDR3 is CASSQDLLIGGTIVDTQYF. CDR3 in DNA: TGTGCCAGCAGCCAAGATCTTCTCATCGGGGGGACCATTGTAGATACGCAGTATTTT.

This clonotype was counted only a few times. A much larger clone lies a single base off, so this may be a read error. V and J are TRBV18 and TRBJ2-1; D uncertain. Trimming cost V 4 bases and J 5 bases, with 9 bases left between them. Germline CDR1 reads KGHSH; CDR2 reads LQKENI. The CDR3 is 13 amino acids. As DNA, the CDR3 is TGTGCCAGCTCACGCCGGACCAACAATGAGCAGTTCTTC. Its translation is CASSRRTNNEQFF.

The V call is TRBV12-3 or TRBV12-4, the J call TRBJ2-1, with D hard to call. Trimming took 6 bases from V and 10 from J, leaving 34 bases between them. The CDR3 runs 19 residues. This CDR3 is CASSWPLGYPSATGKEQFF. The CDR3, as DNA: TGTGCCAGCAGCTGGCCCTTAGGCTACCCATCAGCGACCGGCAAGGAGCAGTTCTTC.

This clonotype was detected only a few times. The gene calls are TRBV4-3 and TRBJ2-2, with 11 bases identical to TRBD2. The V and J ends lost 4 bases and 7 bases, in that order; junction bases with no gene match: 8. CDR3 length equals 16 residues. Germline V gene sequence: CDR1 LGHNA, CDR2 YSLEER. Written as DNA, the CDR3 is TGCGCCAGCAGCCCCACTAGCGGGGGTTCGGTCGGGGAGCTGTTTTTT. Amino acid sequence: CASSPTSGGSVGELFF.

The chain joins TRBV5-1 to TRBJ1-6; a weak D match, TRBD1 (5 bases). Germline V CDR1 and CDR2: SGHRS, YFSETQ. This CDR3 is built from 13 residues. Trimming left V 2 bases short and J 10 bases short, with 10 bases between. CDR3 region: CASSLAGLSPLHF. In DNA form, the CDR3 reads TGCGCCAGCAGCTTAGCAGGGTTATCACCCCTCCACTTT.

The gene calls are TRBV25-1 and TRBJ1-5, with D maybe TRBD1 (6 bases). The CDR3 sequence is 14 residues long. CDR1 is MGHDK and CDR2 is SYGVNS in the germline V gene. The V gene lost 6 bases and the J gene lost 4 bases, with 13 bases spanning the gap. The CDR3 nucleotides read TGTGCCAGCAGGGACAGCCGCCTGAATCAGCCCCAGCATTTT. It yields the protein CASRDSRLNQPQHF.

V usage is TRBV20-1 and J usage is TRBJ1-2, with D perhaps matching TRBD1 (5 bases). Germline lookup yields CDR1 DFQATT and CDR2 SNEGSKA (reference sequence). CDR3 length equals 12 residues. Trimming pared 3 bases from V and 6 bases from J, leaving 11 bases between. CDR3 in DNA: TGCAGTGCTAGTCCGGGACTAAATGGCTACACCTTC. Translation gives CSASPGLNGYTF.

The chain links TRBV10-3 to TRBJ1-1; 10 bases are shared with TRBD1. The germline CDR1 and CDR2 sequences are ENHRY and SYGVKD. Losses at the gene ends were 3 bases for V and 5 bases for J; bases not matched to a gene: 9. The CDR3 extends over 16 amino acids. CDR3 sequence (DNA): TGTGCCATCAGTGACCGGGACAGGGGAAGGGGGACTGAAGCTTTCTTT. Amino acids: CAISDRDRGRGTEAFF.

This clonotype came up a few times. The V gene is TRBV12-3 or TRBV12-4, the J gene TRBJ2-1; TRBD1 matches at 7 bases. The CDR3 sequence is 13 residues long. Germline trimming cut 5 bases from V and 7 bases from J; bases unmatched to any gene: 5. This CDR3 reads CASSVGTANEQFF. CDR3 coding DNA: TGTGCCAGCAGTGTTGGGACAGCAAATGAGCAGTTCTTC.

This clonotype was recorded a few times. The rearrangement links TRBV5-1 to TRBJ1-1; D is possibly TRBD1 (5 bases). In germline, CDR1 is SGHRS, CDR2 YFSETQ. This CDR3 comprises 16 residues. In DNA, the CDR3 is TGCGTCTCAAGCGGGGGAGCTACTACCTCGAACACTGAAGCTTTCTTT. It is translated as CVSSGGATTSNTEAFF.

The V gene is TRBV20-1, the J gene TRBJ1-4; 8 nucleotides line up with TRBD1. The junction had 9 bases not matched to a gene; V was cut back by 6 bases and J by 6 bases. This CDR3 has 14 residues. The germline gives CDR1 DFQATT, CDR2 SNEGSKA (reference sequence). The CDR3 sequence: CSAKVGQGHEKLFF. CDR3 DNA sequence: TGCAGTGCAAAAGTCGGACAGGGCCATGAAAAACTGTTTTTT.

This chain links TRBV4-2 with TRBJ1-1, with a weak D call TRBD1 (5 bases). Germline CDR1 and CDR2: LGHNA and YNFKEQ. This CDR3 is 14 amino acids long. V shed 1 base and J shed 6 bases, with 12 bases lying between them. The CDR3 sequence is CASSQGGRDAEAFF. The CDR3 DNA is TGTGCCAGCAGCCAAGGCGGGAGGGACGCTGAAGCTTTCTTT.